This T cell receptor beta chain was identified during a study of response to subunit inactivated influenza vaccine. TCRdb called the RT-PCR reads again in MiXCR, with one record for every CDR3 protein. Among about 540,000 distinct CDR3 sequences listed, roughly a quarter were seen once. Trimming took 4 bases from V and 0 from J, leaving 13 bases between them. This CDR3 has 16 residues. CDR1 SGHVS and CDR2 FNYEAQ come from the germline V gene. This clonotype was found a few times. The same specimen was also included in a second study, on T cells expressing NK-cell markers. That study reports: 5'RACE template switching with UMIs produced the TCR beta cDNA.

This clonotype was sampled from a man aged 45 to 65 who received an inactivated influenza vaccine. This chain joins TRBV7-6 and TRBJ1-3; D is uncertain. This specimen was CD4+ T cells sorted from PBMCs, taken 11 to 12 days after vaccination. The CDR3 protein is CASSSRSFNSGNTIYF. CDR3 DNA: TGTGCCAGCAGCTCTAGGAGCTTCAACTCTGGAAACACCATATATTTT.